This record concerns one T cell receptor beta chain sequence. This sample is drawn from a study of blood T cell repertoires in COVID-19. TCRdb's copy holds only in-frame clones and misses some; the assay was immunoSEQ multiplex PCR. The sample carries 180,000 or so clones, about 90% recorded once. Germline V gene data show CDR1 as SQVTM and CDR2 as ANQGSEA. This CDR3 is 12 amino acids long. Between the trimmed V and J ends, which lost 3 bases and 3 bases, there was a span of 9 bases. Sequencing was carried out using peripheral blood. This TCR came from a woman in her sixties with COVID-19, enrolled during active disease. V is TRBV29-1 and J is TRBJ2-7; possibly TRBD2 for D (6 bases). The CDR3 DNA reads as TGCAGCGTTGATGGCGGGATCTACGAGCAGTACTTC. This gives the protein CSVDGGIYEQYF.